This T cell receptor (beta chain) was identified in a study of Graves' ophthalmopathy and Graves' hyperthyroidism. In germline, CDR1 is MNHEY, CDR2 SVGAGI. The CDR3 consists of 13 residues. Trimming cost V 2 bases and J 6 bases, with 10 bases left between them. Other autoimmune diseases, uncontrolled infections, pregnancy or lactation excluded patients from enrollment. Using RNA transcripts, the TCR beta CDR3 regions were amplified. HTBI primers were employed in first-round RT-PCR, then a second-round multiplex PCR followed. Via MiXCR, TCRdb re-called the multiplex PCR reads, giving one row per CDR3 protein. The table shows some 1.1 million distinct CDR3 sequences, with about 38% occurring only once. Whole-study results and caveats: Prediction of ophthalmopathy progression reached 70.59% sensitivity and 72% to 80% specificity.

Remarks on this clonotype: As yet, its antigen is unknown.

This TCR was sampled from an adult man with Graves' hyperthyroidism. The V call is TRBV6-5, the J call TRBJ1-1; maybe TRBD1 (5 bases). The sequenced material came from peripheral blood or thyroid tissue (not recorded which). CDR3 coding DNA: TGTGCCAGCAGTTACGGACCGGGGCCTGAAGCTTTCTTT. This gives the protein CASSYGPGPEAFF.